This TCR beta chain is drawn from a study of T cells after yellow fever vaccination (dated by TCRdb to between 2018 and 2021). As for the study more broadly: Memory subsets (EM, EMRA, CM and Tscm) were sorted on a BD FACS Aria III using CD3, CD45RA, CCR7 and CD95 staining. Libraries from fractions with low cell numbers were prepared with the SMART-Seq v4 Ultra Low Input RNA kit. To follow T-cell clones before and after both primary and booster YFV17D yellow fever vaccination, bulk TCR alpha and beta repertoires underwent longitudinal sequencing. Two healthy male donors, one aged 18 to 29 and one aged 30 to 40 years, made up the cohort. Blood samples were taken at several timepoints before and after primary and secondary immunization, and bulk PBMC replicates and cell subsets were isolated. Memory subsets were sorted on days 0, 15 and 45 and at 18 months after primary vaccination, and on days 0, 15 and 45 after the 30-year booster. Results the study describes overall, beyond this receptor: After the booster, most clones that had expanded after primary vaccination were detected again (around 96% of CD4 and around 88% of CD8), suggesting broad maintenance of memory. FACS-sorted repertoires could contain abundant contaminating clonotypes from the bulk population, so computational filtering was required. In the sorted memory subsets on day 0, nearly all of the vaccine-responding clonotypes fell below detection. Because only two donors were included in the study, the extent to which the findings can be generalized is limited. A small share of clonotypes was detected in both CD4 and CD8 compartments, with the overlap likely arising from convergent recombination. Compared with the primary T-cell response, the secondary T-cell response was weaker but faster, peaking on day 5 rather than day 15.

The sample's treatment or condition, from its label and the paper: live attenuated yellow fever vaccine strain. A standard Ficoll-Paque protocol was used to isolate PBMCs from peripheral blood. RNA from sorted memory subsets was extracted with the RNeasy Micro Kit. TCR cDNA was synthesized by 5'RACE template switching, which introduced a universal primer site and unique molecular identifiers. Priming for cDNA synthesis came from both the TCR alpha and TCR beta constant segments. Library amplification used two PCR steps, and the second PCR step added sample barcodes and sequencing adapters. Sequencing of the libraries was done on either Illumina HiSeq 2500 (2x100 bp) or NovaSeq (2x150 bp). The paper's data handling went like this. MIGEC was used to demultiplex reads and collapse the reads into UMI consensus sequences, and MiXCR was used for V(D)J alignment. Clonotypes responding to the vaccine were identified with edgeR on replicate PBMC samples, with the criteria of FDR below 0.01 and a log2 fold change above 5 up to day 15. Bulk clonotypes were assigned CD4 or CD8 identity according to which sequenced CD4 or CD8 repertoire held them at higher abundance. To estimate the distribution of each clone across memory phenotypes, clonotype frequencies in memory subsets were weighted by FACS-sorted cell numbers. The public reads were run again by TCRdb, first through fastp at Q25 and then through MiXCR, and only productive beta chains were kept. One record per CDR3 amino acid sequence lists the most common genes and DNA. The V and J calls, along with clone size, are taken from TCRdb and not from the paper's own processing. Across this sample there are some 27,000 distinct CDR3 sequences, with approximately 6.5% seen only once. The top ten constitute around 25% of the sample.

Of note for this clonotype: There are no base qualities to consult, and no much larger clone falls within one base.

In the germline V gene, CDR1 corresponds to SGHVS and CDR2 to FNYEAQ. Including cysteine and phenylalanine, the CDR3 has 12 amino acids. Left in the record is the CDR3 DNA by itself, 36 bases read in frame from the first base. At the junction V is shortened by 2 bases and J by 7 bases, with 6 bases in between. The sequencing here drew on PBMCs, either bulk or a sorted T-cell subset (CD4+, CD8+, memory, or dextramer-sorted; not recorded which), taken on the day of the yellow fever booster vaccination. The clonotype comes from a man aged 25 to 40 who received the YFV17D yellow fever vaccine. The chain uses TRBV7-6 and TRBJ1-5; the D gene is unclear. The DNA is as follows: TGTGCCAGCAGCTTACCTAGCCAGCCCCAGCATTTT. This yields the protein CASSLPSQPQHF.